The rows below give T cell receptor beta chains drawn from one sample of a study of T cell repertoires in cytomegalovirus infection. In TCRdb, the reads were re-called with MiXCR into one record per CDR3 protein. The sample lists around 800,000 distinct CDR3 sequences, 30% to 35% occurring once. These receptors' targets are unknown. Sequenced here: cultured CD8+ T cells from PBMCs, sampled from culture after CMV antigen stimulation. These receptors all stem from a human donor in good health (CMV status not recorded). Some clones in this sample may be carry-over from other donors' samples. The CDR3 runs from the conserved cysteine through the conserved F or W. A D gene is named only where the DNA matches it firmly. Rows may omit the clone size; those that give it use once, few, many or a size class.

>TRBJ2-7|TRBV7-2|many|TRBD2
CASSYPGTSGGNPYEQYF
TGTGCCAGCAGCTACCCCGGGACTAGCGGGGGTAACCCCTACGAGCAGTACTTC
>TRBJ2-7|TRBV2|-|-
CASSEGSYISYEQYF
TGTGCCAGCAGTGAGGGGAGTTACATCTCCTACGAGCAGTACTTC
>TRBJ1-4|TRBV6-6|-|-
CASSYISATNEKLFF
TGTGCCAGCAGTTATATATCTGCAACTAATGAAAAACTGTTTTTT
>TRBJ1-1|TRBV5-6|-|TRBD1
CASSFTRGVTEAFF
TGTGCCAGCAGCTTTACCAGGGGGGTCACTGAAGCTTTCTTT
>TRBJ1-1|TRBV19|-|-
CASSIYGSVNTEAFF
TGTGCCAGTAGTATTTATGGCAGTGTGAACACTGAAGCTTTCTTT
>TRBJ2-7|TRBV27|-|-
CASMEGYHEQYF
TGTGCCAGCATGGAAGGGTACCACGAGCAGTACTTC
>TRBJ1-5|TRBV7-2|many|-
CASSRLPMATQDQPQHF
TGTGCCAGCAGCCGGCTACCAATGGCGACACAGGATCAGCCCCAGCATTTT
>TRBJ2-5|TRBV6-2/TRBV6-3|-|-
CASSYPRTFQETQYF
TGTGCCAGCAGTTACCCCAGGACATTCCAAGAGACCCAGTACTTC
>TRBJ2-3|TRBV7-9|-|-
CASSLALNRVTDTQYF
TGTGCCAGCAGCTTAGCCCTGAACAGGGTCACAGATACGCAGTATTTT
>TRBJ2-1|TRBV10-3|-|-
CAISSDRSPYNEQFF
TGTGCCATCAGTTCCGACAGGTCCCCCTACAATGAGCAGTTCTTC
>TRBJ2-3|TRBV24-1|-|-
CATSHADTQYF
TGTGCCACCAGTCATGCAGATACGCAGTATTTT
>TRBJ2-7|TRBV6-6|-|-
CASSSYPIDEQYF
TGTGCCAGCAGTAGTTACCCCATCGACGAGCAGTACTTC
>TRBJ1-3|TRBV18|-|-
CASSPTEDLYSGNTIYF
TGTGCCAGCTCACCGACCGAAGACCTCTACTCTGGAAACACCATATATTTT